The rows below give T cell receptor beta chains drawn from one sample of a study of T cell responses to AZD1222 COVID-19 vaccine. The data were produced by immunoSEQ multiplex PCR, yet TCRdb's version contains in-frame clones alone and is incomplete. There are 120,000 or so clones in the sample; about 92% occur only once, and 4.5% to 6% lies in the top ten. The sequenced sample was peripheral blood, obtained 28 days after the second AZD1222 dose. These receptors were taken from an adult who received the AZD1222 COVID-19 vaccine. Each CDR3 is given with its conserved first and last residue. The D gene is left open where the match is weak.

j_gene: TRBJ1-1
d_gene: NA
v_gene: TRBV6-2/TRBV6-3
CDR3aa: CASSWRYGVNTEAFF

j_gene: TRBJ2-2
d_gene: TRBD1
v_gene: TRBV10-3
CDR3aa: CAIGQGNTGELFF

j_gene: TRBJ2-7
d_gene: TRBD1
v_gene: TRBV6-5
CDR3aa: CAITGTEVTGEQYF

j_gene: TRBJ2-6
d_gene: TRBD1
v_gene: TRBV18
CDR3aa: CASSTGQGANVLTF

j_gene: TRBJ2-2
d_gene: NA
v_gene: TRBV11-2
CDR3aa: CASSLQLRGGELFF

j_gene: TRBJ1-1
d_gene: NA
v_gene: TRBV20-1
CDR3aa: CSASGWNTEAFF

j_gene: TRBJ1-5
d_gene: TRBD1
v_gene: TRBV6-1
CDR3aa: CASSAGTRQGDQPQHF

j_gene: TRBJ2-7
d_gene: NA
v_gene: TRBV2
CDR3aa: CASRAPLYNEQYF

j_gene: TRBJ2-5
d_gene: NA
v_gene: TRBV15
CDR3aa: CATSRGDTVETQYF

j_gene: TRBJ2-3
d_gene: TRBD1
v_gene: TRBV18
CDR3aa: CASSPTGKATDTQYF

j_gene: TRBJ2-4
d_gene: TRBD2
v_gene: TRBV7-9
CDR3aa: CASSFVPIAGSLAKNIQYF

j_gene: TRBJ1-1
d_gene: TRBD1
v_gene: TRBV6-5
CDR3aa: CASSRDRADTEAFF

j_gene: TRBJ1-2
d_gene: TRBD1
v_gene: TRBV19
CDR3aa: CASSIGTGSGYTF

j_gene: TRBJ2-1
d_gene: NA
v_gene: TRBV30
CDR3aa: CAWSVPAYNEQFF

j_gene: TRBJ1-1
d_gene: TRBD1
v_gene: TRBV3-1/TRBV3-2
CDR3aa: CASSSSEGATEAFF

j_gene: TRBJ2-1
d_gene: TRBD1
v_gene: TRBV25-1
CDR3aa: CASSDPGQAPNEQFF

j_gene: TRBJ1-3
d_gene: NA
v_gene: TRBV6-1
CDR3aa: CASIGQLSGNTIYF

j_gene: TRBJ2-3
d_gene: NA
v_gene: TRBV19
CDR3aa: CASSWAGLQDTQYF

j_gene: TRBJ1-4
d_gene: TRBD1
v_gene: TRBV5-1
CDR3aa: CASSLGAGGVEKLFF

j_gene: TRBJ1-5
d_gene: NA
v_gene: TRBV10-3
CDR3aa: CAISESRLGSNQPQHF

j_gene: TRBJ1-1
d_gene: NA
v_gene: TRBV7-9
CDR3aa: CASSLTENTEAFF

j_gene: TRBJ2-2
d_gene: TRBD2
v_gene: TRBV11-1
CDR3aa: CASMMTSGSGGELFF

j_gene: TRBJ1-2
d_gene: NA
v_gene: TRBV7-2
CDR3aa: CASSPRQVNYGYTF

j_gene: TRBJ1-2
d_gene: NA
v_gene: TRBV6-1
CDR3aa: CASSEAWANYGYTF

j_gene: TRBJ2-1
d_gene: NA
v_gene: TRBV4-1
CDR3aa: CASSHPQTGFSYNEQFF

j_gene: TRBJ2-5
d_gene: TRBD1
v_gene: TRBV6-6
CDR3aa: CASSSTGALETQYF

j_gene: TRBJ1-4
d_gene: NA
v_gene: TRBV11-2
CDR3aa: CASSLWQTNEKLFF

j_gene: TRBJ1-1
d_gene: NA
v_gene: TRBV12-3/TRBV12-4
CDR3aa: CASSFQGNTEAFF

j_gene: TRBJ2-1
d_gene: NA
v_gene: TRBV5-1
CDR3aa: CASIPGPSANEQFF

j_gene: TRBJ1-2
d_gene: TRBD1
v_gene: TRBV7-6
CDR3aa: CASSSQTGTGNGYTF

j_gene: TRBJ1-1
d_gene: NA
v_gene: TRBV4-1
CDR3aa: CASSQGGSNTEAFF

j_gene: TRBJ2-3
d_gene: TRBD2
v_gene: TRBV11-2
CDR3aa: CASSYISGRWEDTQYF

j_gene: TRBJ2-1
d_gene: TRBD1
v_gene: TRBV18
CDR3aa: CASSPLAQGASYNEQFF